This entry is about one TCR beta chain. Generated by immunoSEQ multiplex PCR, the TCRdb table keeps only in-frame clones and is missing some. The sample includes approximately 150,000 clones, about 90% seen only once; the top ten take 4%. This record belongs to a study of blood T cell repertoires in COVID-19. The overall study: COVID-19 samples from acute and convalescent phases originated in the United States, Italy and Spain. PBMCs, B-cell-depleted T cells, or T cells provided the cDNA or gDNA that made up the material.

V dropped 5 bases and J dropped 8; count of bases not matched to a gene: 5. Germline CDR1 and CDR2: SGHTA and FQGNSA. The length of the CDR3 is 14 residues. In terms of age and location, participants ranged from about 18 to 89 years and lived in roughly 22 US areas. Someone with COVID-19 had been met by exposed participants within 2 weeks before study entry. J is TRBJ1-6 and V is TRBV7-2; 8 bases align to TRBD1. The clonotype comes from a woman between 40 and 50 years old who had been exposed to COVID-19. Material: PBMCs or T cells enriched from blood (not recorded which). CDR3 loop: CASSQTGGDSPLHF. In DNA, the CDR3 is TGTGCCAGCAGCCAAACAGGGGGGGATTCACCCCTCCACTTT.